Below, 22 T cell receptor beta chains from the same sample are listed, as sequenced in a study of T cells in localized non-small cell lung cancer. Measured with immunoSEQ multiplex PCR; TCRdb has only the in-frame clones, and not every one. The sample holds roughly 2,600 clones, about two fifths seen once. The sample here was lung tumor tissue, taken before any cancer treatment. All receptors derive from a male donor aged 60 or older with stage I squamous cell lung carcinoma.

In this sample, this clone turned up a few times. This sequence joins TRBV9 and TRBJ1-5; tentatively, D is TRBD1 (5 bases). The ends were cut back, 5 bases at V and 1 base at J, with 13 bases in the middle. The germline V gene has CDR1 SGDLS and CDR2 YYNGEE. This CDR3 contains 15 residues. CDR3: CASSEQGQSNQPQHF. The CDR3 coding sequence is TGTGCCAGCAGTGAGCAGGGCCAGAGCAATCAGCCCCAGCATTTT.

This chain links TRBV30 with TRBJ1-2; 9 positions match TRBD1. CDR1 and CDR2 from the germline V gene are GTSNPN and SVGIG (reference sequence). The CDR3 contains 13 residues. J lost 10 bases, V lost 0 bases, and 6 bases had no gene match. This CDR3 is CAWSVTQGAFYTF. The CDR3 DNA reads TGTGCCTGGAGTGTAACACAGGGGGCTTTCTACACCTTC.

The genes are TRBV19 and TRBJ2-1, with 8 bases identical to TRBD1. Germline V CDR1 and CDR2: LNHDA, SQIVND (reference sequence). This CDR3 has 16 amino acids. V lost 7 bases and J lost 3; bases outside the gene matches: 11. CDR3 residues: CASNPLGTGSYNEQFF. The CDR3 nucleotides are TGTGCCAGTAATCCCCTCGGGACAGGAAGCTACAATGAGCAGTTCTTC. Together with reference TRBV19 and TRBJ2-1, the CDR3 gives the full variable domain: DGGITQSPKYLFRKEGQNVTLSCEQNLNHDAMYWYRQDPGQGLRLIYYSQIVNDFQKGDIAEGYSVSREKKESFPLTVTSAQKNPTAFYLCASNPLGTGSYNEQFFGPGTRLTVL.

This clone has more than one count but fewer than ten. The gene calls are TRBV11-3 and TRBJ2-1; TRBD2 aligns across 10 bases. Trimming cost V 5 bases and J 4 bases; bases outside gene matches: 11. The CDR3 sequence is 17 residues long. Germline CDR1 SGHNT, CDR2 YENEEA. CDR3 sequence (DNA): TGTGCCAGCAGCGCTAGCGGGAGTTGGGGTACTTACAATGAGCAGTTCTTC. Its protein product is CASSASGSWGTYNEQFF.

In this sample, this clone is large (0.1 to 1%). The chain recombines TRBV15 with TRBJ1-4, with D unclear. Trimming removed 1 base from V and 5 bases from J, with 11 bases in between. The CDR3 has 15 residues. Germline-derived CDR1 and CDR2 are LNHNV and YYDKDF (reference sequence). CDR3 in amino acids: CATSRAREGNEKLFF. The CDR3 DNA sequence: TGTGCCACCAGCAGAGCGCGGGAAGGGAATGAAAAACTGTTTTTT.

This clone was counted between two and nine times. The chain combines TRBV19 with TRBJ1-3; 7 nucleotides line up with TRBD1. V lost 5 bases and J lost 4; bases outside the gene matches: 5. The germline CDR1 and CDR2 sequences are LNHDA and SQIVND (reference sequence). CDR3 length: 14 residues. The CDR3 bases are TGTGCCAGTAGTGCACAGGGGCGAGGAAACACCATATATTTT. It yields the protein CASSAQGRGNTIYF.

The chain couples TRBV11-3 to TRBJ1-4; no reliable D call. Trimming removed 5 bases at V and 3 bases at J, with 10 bases between. The V gene's germline CDR1 is SGHNT and CDR2 YENEEA. There are 14 residues in the CDR3. The CDR3 DNA reads TGTGCCAGCAGCCCTGGGGTGGCTAATGAAAAACTGTTTTTT. Translating it yields CASSPGVANEKLFF.

This clone was seen a few times. CDR3 DNA sequence: TGTGCCAGCAGCCGCCCGGGACAGGGGAGGACTGAAGCTTTCTTT. Its translation: CASSRPGQGRTEAFF. The rearrangement links TRBV11-3 to TRBJ1-1; 10 nucleotides agree with TRBD1. The CDR3 is 15 amino acids. Losses at the gene ends were 5 bases for V and 5 bases for J; bases not matched to a gene: 8. The V gene's germline CDR1 is SGHNT and CDR2 YENEEA. Filled out from reference TRBV11-3 and TRBJ1-1, the complete variable domain reads EAGVVQSPRYKIIEKKQPVAFWCNPISGHNTLYWYLQNLGQGPELLIRYENEEAVDDSQLPKDRFSAERLKGVDSTLKIQPAELGDSAVYLCASSRPGQGRTEAFFGQGTRLTVV.

The J gene is TRBJ2-2, the V gene TRBV28; 9 bases align to TRBD2. The germline CDR1 and CDR2 sequences are MDHEN and SYDVKM. V shed 7 bases and J 6 bases; nucleotides not matched to a gene: 12. The CDR3 is 16 amino acids. In nucleotides, the CDR3 is TGTGCCAGCACCTCCCATAGCGGGAGTGGGCCCGGGGAGCTGTTTTTT. This sequence encodes CASTSHSGSGPGELFF.

The chain recombines TRBV28 with TRBJ1-1; 10 nucleotides agree with TRBD1. This CDR3 region has 15 residues. The germline V gene has CDR1 MDHEN and CDR2 SYDVKM. J was trimmed by 6 bases and V by 3 bases; bases with no gene match: 7. CDR3 DNA: TGTGCCAGCAGTTTCGTGACAGGGGGCAGCGCTGAAGCTTTCTTT. As protein: CASSFVTGGSAEAFF.

This sequence joins TRBV9 and TRBJ2-5; D is uncertain. CDR1 and CDR2 from the germline V gene are SGDLS and YYNGEE. V dropped 3 bases and J dropped 1 base, with 7 bases sitting between them. The CDR3 loop spans 13 amino acids. The CDR3 here is CASSGVGQETQYF. CDR3 DNA: TGTGCCAGCAGCGGAGTGGGCCAAGAGACCCAGTACTTC.

The chain joins TRBV28 to TRBJ1-5; no clear D gene. The CDR3 has 14 residues. CDR1 and CDR2 (germline): MDHEN, SYDVKM. V was trimmed by 3 bases and J by 0 bases, leaving 6 bases between them. In DNA, the CDR3 is TGTGCCAGCAGTTTTGGTAATAGCAATCAGCCCCAGCATTTT. This encodes CASSFGNSNQPQHF. Using reference TRBV28 and TRBJ1-5 for the parts outside the CDR3, the full variable domain is DVKVTQSSRYLVKRTGEKVFLECVQDMDHENMFWYRQDPGLGLRLIYFSYDVKMKEKGDIPEGYSVSREKKERFSLILESASTNQTSMYLCASSFGNSNQPQHFGDGTRLSIL.

This sequence joins TRBV9 and TRBJ2-1, with 11 bases that match TRBD2. Trimming at V came to 3 bases and at J to 8 bases, leaving 10 bases not matched to a gene. The CDR3 consists of 16 residues. In germline, CDR1 is SGDLS, CDR2 YYNGEE. The CDR3 sequence is CASSARDVAGGHEQFF. Here the CDR3 DNA reads TGTGCCAGCAGCGCCCGAGACGTAGCGGGAGGGCATGAGCAGTTCTTC.

With regard to this clone: Other nucleotide sequences from this sample produce the same CDR3. The rearrangement links TRBV9 to TRBJ1-1; no clear D. CDR3 length: 13 amino acids. The V gene lost 2 bases and the J gene lost 2 bases, with 7 bases spanning the gap. Germline V gives CDR1 SGDLS, CDR2 YYNGEE. The CDR3 coding sequence is TGTGCCAGCAGCGTGACGGGAAACACTGAAGCTTTCTTT. Protein product: CASSVTGNTEAFF.

The chain links TRBV6-8 to TRBJ2-3, with TRBD2 matching over 7 bases. Germline V gives CDR1 MNHGY, CDR2 SAAAGT. CDR3 length: 17 amino acids. V lost 2 bases, J lost 0 bases, and 8 bases stayed unmatched. CDR3 nucleotide sequence: TGTGCCAGCAGTTACGCGGTAGCGGGCTCTAGCACAGATACGCAGTATTTT. Residues: CASSYAVAGSSTDTQYF.

This clone was counted a few times. V is TRBV5-1 and J is TRBJ2-2; TRBD2 matches 8 bases. V lost 4 bases, J lost 2 bases, and 13 bases stayed unmatched. The CDR3 runs 18 residues. CDR1 SGHRS and CDR2 YFSETQ come from the germline V gene. The chain's CDR3 is CASSKIPGLAGNTGELFF. The CDR3 coding sequence is TGCGCCAGCAGCAAGATACCCGGGCTAGCGGGCAACACCGGGGAGCTGTTTTTT.

The rearrangement joins TRBV19 to TRBJ2-3; TRBD2 matches 9 bases. Germline CDR1 LNHDA, CDR2 SQIVND (reference sequence). J gave up 0 bases and V 6 bases, and 4 bases lay outside the gene matches. This CDR3 has 15 amino acids. The chain's CDR3 is CASSGLATSTDTQYF. The CDR3 bases are TGTGCCAGTAGCGGACTAGCGACTAGCACAGATACGCAGTATTTT.

The gene calls are TRBV14 and TRBJ1-1, with D tentatively TRBD1 (6 bases). CDR3 length equals 17 residues. Germline lookup yields CDR1 SGHDN and CDR2 FVKESK. The germline V and J ends were trimmed by 5 bases and 8 bases, with 27 bases remaining between them. CDR3 residues: CASSSRRLARGVGEAFF. The DNA for the CDR3 is TGTGCCAGCAGCTCAAGAAGGTTGGCCAGGGGCGTGGGGGAAGCTTTCTTT.

This rearrangement joins TRBV11-3 to TRBJ2-3, with 7 bases aligning to TRBD1. V lost 1 base and J lost 1; bases outside the gene matches: 2. Germline CDR1 is SGHNT and CDR2 is YENEEA. This CDR3 comprises 15 residues. This chain's CDR3 is CASSLGQGGTDTQYF. CDR3 bases: TGTGCCAGCAGCTTAGGACAGGGAGGCACAGATACGCAGTATTTT.

The chain employs TRBV29-1 and TRBJ1-1; the D is unclear. Per germline, CDR1 SQVTM and CDR2 ANQGSEA. Trimming took 0 bases from V and 0 from J, leaving 5 bases between them. This CDR3 region has 13 residues. The CDR3 bases are TGCAGCGTTGAAGATGACGTGAACACTGAAGCTTTCTTT. This sequence encodes CSVEDDVNTEAFF.

The chain recombines TRBV10-3 with TRBJ1-5; TRBD1 agrees at 9 bases. CDR1 and CDR2 from the germline V gene are ENHRY and SYGVKD. The V gene end was trimmed by 10 bases and the J gene end by 7 bases; junction bases not matched to a gene: 14. CDR3 length: 15 amino acids. The CDR3 nucleotides are TGTGCCAGTCAGCGTGGGACAGGGATCGAACAGCCCCAGCATTTT. It encodes CASQRGTGIEQPQHF.

The gene calls are TRBV10-2 and TRBJ2-3; a possible D gene is TRBD2 (5 bases). Germline lookup yields CDR1 WSHSY and CDR2 SAAADI. This CDR3 contains 14 residues. The V gene lost 3 bases and the J gene lost 3 bases, with 10 bases spanning the gap. This CDR3 is CASSDPGTTDTQYF. In nucleotides, the CDR3 is TGCGCCAGCAGTGACCCGGGAACGACAGATACGCAGTATTTT.